This T cell receptor beta chain derives from a study of blood T cells in healthy people across ages (dated by TCRdb to the mid-2010s). Broadly, across the study: In model experiments, template switching captured roughly one uniquely barcoded TCR beta cDNA molecule for every two T cells. To track age-related changes in TCR beta repertoire diversity, the study relied on deep sequencing normalized with unique cDNA molecular identifiers. To avoid experimental bias, donors of different ages were distributed randomly across sequencing lanes. The study analyzed two additional independent replicas of 1 million unique cDNA reads from the same blood draw for two donors, one aged 18 to 30 and one aged 80 or older. Four age groups were formed from the donors: young (average 16 years), middle-aged (approximately 40), aged (over 55) and long-lived (82). Overall study outcomes, separate from this receptor: The CMV infection status of donors was not known, potentially confounding age-related changes in expanded clonotypes. The percentage of naive T cells measured by flow cytometry correlated strongly with observed TCR beta diversity. Estimates of total diversity based on one million sequenced T cells were considered lower bounds and underestimates. Since profiling was done on bulk unsorted PBMCs, naive and antigen-experienced compartments could not be conclusively compared. Observed TCR beta diversity per million T cells fell roughly linearly with age, and a significant reduction was already apparent by age approximately 41. Compared with the aged group, the long-lived group had more naive CD4+ T cells, fewer expanded clones and increased TCR diversity, a pattern suggesting age selection.

As encoded in the germline V gene (reference sequence), CDR1 is LGHDT while CDR2 is YNNKEL. Taken from cysteine to phenylalanine, the CDR3 has 13 residues. Kept here is only the CDR3 DNA, which spans 39 bases and is read in frame from base 1. Deletion took 2 bases off V and 4 bases off J, with a span of 8 bases between the germline ends. Library method: 5' RACE. Instrument on record: Illumina HiSeq 2500. A second roughly 6 to 11 cycle PCR used a sample-barcoded 5' primer and a J-beta primer mix. A template-switch 5' adaptor carrying 12 random nucleotides introduced a unique molecular identifier onto each TCR beta cDNA molecule. Each sample yielded at least 3 million CDR3-containing paired-end reads. First-strand cDNA was synthesized from all RNA with the Mint cDNA synthesis kit, primed by a TRBC-specific oligonucleotide. Following uracil-DNA glycosylase treatment, a first 18-cycle PCR with universal primers M1SS and BC2_uni_R was performed on all cDNA. The authors processed their data as follows. Each sample was normalized by randomly selecting 1 million high-quality reads, each carrying a distinct molecular identifier. Reads sharing molecular identifiers were discarded rather than binned into consensus sequences. MiTCR, run with a Q25 quality threshold and the strictest error-elimination algorithm, handled CDR3 identification, clonotype clustering and error correction. Lower-bound total TCR beta diversity was estimated with a nonparametric unseen species model using Euler transformation. TCRdb reprocessed the public reads (quality trimming at Q25 with fastp, clone calling with MiXCR) and kept in-frame beta chains. Every CDR3 protein is listed once, alongside the most common genes and DNA of its rows. Here the V and J calls rest on TCRdb's processing, not on the authors' analysis. This sample is represented by 700,000 to 850,000 distinct CDR3 sequences; about 36% of them were singletons. The ten largest clones capture 10% to 15% of the sample.

The roughly 39 donors, aged about 6 to 100 years, were systemically healthy Caucasian individuals from Russia. Each donor gave about 9.7 milliliters of peripheral blood, drawn into EDTA-treated Vacutainer tubes. PBMCs were isolated by Ficoll-Paque density-gradient centrifugation, with at least 6 million obtained per sample. Total RNA was extracted from PBMCs with Trizol reagent, with at least 5 micrograms obtained per sample. The percentages of naive CD45RAhigh/CD27high T cells were determined by flow cytometry on a PBMC aliquot from every donor. The sample holds many counts of this clonotype. Its antigen is still unknown. Per-base qualities were not stored, and no clone one base away is much larger.

The sequenced sample was blood. The receptor comes from a young man in good health. The chain links TRBV3-1 with TRBJ1-2; D gene: possibly TRBD1, on 5 matching bases. The nucleotide sequence reads as follows: TGTGCCAGCAGCCAAAGGGGTCTCTATGGCTACACCTTC. It specifies CASSQRGLYGYTF.